The entry below describes one T cell receptor (beta chain). No antigen is known for it. The record originates from a study of cytomegalovirus exposure and HLA in healthy donors. Study-level background: Earlier sequencing of 150 million to 200 million T cells yielded 100 million to 140 million unique TCR beta sequences.

Overall study findings and caveats: Sequencing artifact likely explains a cluster of highly shared sequence variants. Donors belonging to an Asian-associated ancestry cluster reportedly showed fewer N-insertions in productive TCRs than the roughly 670-donor mean, according to what a later analysis found. Earlier analysis found most TCR beta V segments productive about 90% or about 30% of the time.

In the PCR, 60 Vbeta and 13 Jbeta primers were used. Clones were read by immunoSEQ multiplex PCR, and TCRdb kept only the in-frame ones, dropping some. The repertoire has approximately 140,000 clones, 70% to 85% of them found once; the top ten carry 2.5%. The germline V gene encodes CDR1 MDHEN and CDR2 SYDVKM. Losses at the gene ends were 8 bases for V and 7 bases for J; bases not matched to a gene: 6. The CDR3 runs to 14 residues. Sequencing was carried out using PBMCs. This rearrangement joins TRBV28 to TRBJ2-7, with 15 bases identical to TRBD2. This TCR came from a male donor in good health and CMV-seronegative. The CDR3 DNA follows: TGTGCCAGCGGACTAGCGGGAGGGCCTGGTGAGCAGTACTTC. Translating gives CASGLAGGPGEQYF.